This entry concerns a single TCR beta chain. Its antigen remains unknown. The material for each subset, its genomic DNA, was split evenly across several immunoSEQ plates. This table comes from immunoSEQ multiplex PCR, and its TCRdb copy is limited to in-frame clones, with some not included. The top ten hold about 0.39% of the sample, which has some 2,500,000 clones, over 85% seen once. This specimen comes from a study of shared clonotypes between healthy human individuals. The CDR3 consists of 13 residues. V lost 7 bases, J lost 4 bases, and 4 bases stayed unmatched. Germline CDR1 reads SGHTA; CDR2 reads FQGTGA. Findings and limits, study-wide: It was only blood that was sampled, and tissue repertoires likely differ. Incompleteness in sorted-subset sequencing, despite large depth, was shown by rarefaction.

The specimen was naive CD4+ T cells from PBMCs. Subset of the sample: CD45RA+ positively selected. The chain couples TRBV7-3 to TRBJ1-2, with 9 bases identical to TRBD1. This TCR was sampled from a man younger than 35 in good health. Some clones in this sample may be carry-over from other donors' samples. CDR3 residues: CASNPDRGYGYTF. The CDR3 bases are TGTGCCAGCAACCCGGACAGGGGCTATGGCTACACCTTC.